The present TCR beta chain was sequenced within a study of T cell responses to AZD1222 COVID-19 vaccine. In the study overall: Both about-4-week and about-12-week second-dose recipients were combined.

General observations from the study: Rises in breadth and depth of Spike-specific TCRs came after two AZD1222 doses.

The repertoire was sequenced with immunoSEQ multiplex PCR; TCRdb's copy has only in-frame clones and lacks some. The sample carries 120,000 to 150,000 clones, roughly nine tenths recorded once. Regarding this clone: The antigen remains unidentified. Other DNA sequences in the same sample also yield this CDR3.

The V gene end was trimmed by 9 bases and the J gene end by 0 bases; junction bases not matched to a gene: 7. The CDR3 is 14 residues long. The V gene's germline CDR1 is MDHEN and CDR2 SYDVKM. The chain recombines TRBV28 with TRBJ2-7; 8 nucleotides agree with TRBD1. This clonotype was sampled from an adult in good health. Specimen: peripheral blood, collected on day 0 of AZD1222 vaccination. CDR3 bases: TGTGCCAGTATCGGGACAGGAGACTCCTACGAGCAGTACTTC. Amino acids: CASIGTGDSYEQYF. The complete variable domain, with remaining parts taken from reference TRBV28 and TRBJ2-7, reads DVKVTQSSRYLVKRTGEKVFLECVQDMDHENMFWYRQDPGLGLRLIYFSYDVKMKEKGDIPEGYSVSREKKERFSLILESASTNQTSMYLCASIGTGDSYEQYFGPGTRLTVT.